Here is one TCR beta chain with its context. Repertoires were generated with immunoSEQ multiplex PCR, while TCRdb's copy carries only in-frame clones and drops some. The sample carries 250,000 to 300,000 clones, 80% to 90% recorded once. This entry comes from a study of blood T cell repertoires in COVID-19. The CDR3 length is 13 residues. Trimming shortened V by 8 bases and J by 3 bases, and 11 bases separated the two germline ends. The sequence was obtained from a woman in her seventies with COVID-19, enrolled during active disease. The sample was peripheral blood. The chain couples TRBV12-3 or TRBV12-4 to TRBJ1-5, with a tentative D call TRBD1 (6 bases). Here the CDR3 reads CASVRGTNQPQHF. CDR3 DNA: TGTGCCAGCGTCAGGGGTACCAATCAGCCCCAGCATTTT.